The sequence of this TCR beta chain was determined in a study of beta chain features in type 1 diabetes. Study-level points and caveats: In patients and controls equally, PCR might favor templates that are shorter.

The authors reverse transcribed all of the isolated RNA, so sequencing captured expressed TCRB transcripts. Produced via immunoSEQ multiplex PCR; TCRdb's table is partial and in-frame only. The sample yields about 220,000 clones, approximately 11% seen once. The CDR3 loop spans 16 amino acids. Trimming removed 1 base at V and 2 bases at J, with 16 bases between. CDR1 SGDLS and CDR2 YYNGEE come from the germline V gene. A word on this clone: Its antigen is as yet unknown.

It was one heparinised blood draw, averaging around 120 mL, that each donor gave. Sequenced material: central memory CD4+ T cells from blood. This sequence joins TRBV9 and TRBJ2-7; the D is unclear. This TCR was recovered from a man aged 18 to 35 in good health. DNA of the CDR3: TGTGCCAGCAGCGTAAAAGTTGGCGGATCGACCTACGAGCAGTACTTC. It yields the protein CASSVKVGGSTYEQYF. The full variable domain, with the rest looked up from reference TRBV9 and TRBJ2-7, is DSGVTQTPKHLITATGQRVTLRCSPRSGDLSVYWYQQSLDQGLQFLIQYYNGEERAKGNILERFSAQQFPDLHSELNLSSLELGDSALYFCASSVKVGGSTYEQYFGPGTRLTVT.